These T cell receptor beta chains were read from a single sample in a study of identical twins. TCRdb fed the 5' RACE reads into MiXCR, producing one record per CDR3 protein. Of about 460,000 distinct CDR3 sequences in the sample, 14% were seen once. This sample also belongs to another study, concerning yellow fever vaccine responses in identical twins.

Sequencing was performed on CD4+ T cells sorted from blood. The source is a young woman in good health. Both conserved end residues are part of each CDR3. Each record gives: J gene, D gene, V gene, clone size, CDR3 protein, CDR3 DNA. D genes are given only for firm matches. Not all rows give a size; the values are once, few, many and, for expanded clones, a class.

j_call: TRBJ1-2
d_call: .
v_call: TRBV29-1
clone_size: .
cdr3_aa: CSVGQSQYGYTF
cdr3_nt: TGCAGCGTTGGGCAGAGTCAATATGGCTACACCTTC

j_call: TRBJ2-4
d_call: .
v_call: TRBV7-9
clone_size: .
cdr3_aa: CASSLAASGSGKNIQYF
cdr3_nt: TGTGCCAGCAGCCTAGCTGCATCAGGGTCGGGCAAAAACATTCAGTACTTC

j_call: TRBJ2-1
d_call: .
v_call: TRBV5-1
clone_size: few
cdr3_aa: CASSLALDNEQFF
cdr3_nt: TGCGCCAGCAGCCTAGCCCTGGACAATGAGCAGTTCTTC

j_call: TRBJ1-5
d_call: .
v_call: TRBV2
clone_size: few
cdr3_aa: CASSEGQVGNQPQHF
cdr3_nt: TGTGCCAGCAGTGAAGGACAGGTAGGCAATCAGCCCCAGCATTTT

j_call: TRBJ1-2
d_call: .
v_call: TRBV20-1
clone_size: .
cdr3_aa: CSASGRTLGGYTF
cdr3_nt: TGCAGTGCTAGCGGACGCACCCTCGGGGGCTACACCTTC

j_call: TRBJ2-7
d_call: TRBD2
v_call: TRBV15
clone_size: .
cdr3_aa: CAPDTAGEMSYEQYF
cdr3_nt: TGTGCCCCAGATACGGCGGGGGAGATGTCCTACGAGCAGTACTTC

j_call: TRBJ2-7
d_call: .
v_call: TRBV30
clone_size: few
cdr3_aa: CAWRSPSVDEQYF
cdr3_nt: TGTGCCTGGAGGTCCCCCTCGGTTGACGAGCAGTACTTC

j_call: TRBJ2-7
d_call: TRBD2
v_call: TRBV27
clone_size: .
cdr3_aa: CASSLLPGLAGDIRSYEQYF
cdr3_nt: TGTGCCAGCAGTCTCCTTCCGGGACTAGCGGGGGATATCCGCTCCTACGAGCAGTACTTC

j_call: TRBJ2-5
d_call: TRBD1
v_call: TRBV7-2
clone_size: few
cdr3_aa: CASSFPTGGGETQYF
cdr3_nt: TGTGCCAGCAGCTTCCCGACAGGGGGTGGGGAGACCCAGTACTTC

j_call: TRBJ1-1
d_call: .
v_call: TRBV3-1
clone_size: many
cdr3_aa: CASSEGPREAFF
cdr3_nt: TGTGCCAGCAGTGAAGGACCCCGCGAAGCTTTCTTT

j_call: TRBJ2-7
d_call: TRBD1
v_call: TRBV12-3/TRBV12-4
clone_size: few
cdr3_aa: CASTTGQIDYEQYF
cdr3_nt: TGTGCCAGCACCACGGGACAGATCGACTACGAGCAGTACTTC

j_call: TRBJ2-2
d_call: .
v_call: TRBV5-1
clone_size: few
cdr3_aa: CASSLGSSAGNTGELFF
cdr3_nt: TGCGCCAGCAGCTTGGGTTCTTCAGCGGGGAACACCGGGGAGCTGTTTTTT

j_call: TRBJ2-7
d_call: .
v_call: TRBV20-1
clone_size: few
cdr3_aa: CSARDGSRAYEQYF
cdr3_nt: TGCAGTGCTAGAGATGGTTCTAGAGCGTACGAGCAGTACTTC

j_call: TRBJ1-5
d_call: TRBD1
v_call: TRBV24-1
clone_size: .
cdr3_aa: CATSDFDREFNQPQHF
cdr3_nt: TGTGCCACCAGTGATTTTGACAGGGAATTTAATCAGCCCCAGCATTTT

j_call: TRBJ2-1
d_call: TRBD2
v_call: TRBV5-6
clone_size: few
cdr3_aa: CASSFFLAGFNEQFF
cdr3_nt: TGTGCCAGCAGCTTTTTCCTAGCGGGGTTCAATGAGCAGTTCTTC

j_call: TRBJ2-7
d_call: TRBD2
v_call: TRBV28
clone_size: .
cdr3_aa: CASSSTGTSGRGRYEQYF
cdr3_nt: TGTGCCAGCAGTTCCACCGGGACTAGCGGGAGGGGCCGCTACGAGCAGTACTTC

j_call: TRBJ2-3
d_call: .
v_call: TRBV2
clone_size: few
cdr3_aa: CASSGLTHTDTQYF
cdr3_nt: TGTGCCAGCAGTGGACTCACCCACACAGATACGCAGTATTTT

j_call: TRBJ2-2
d_call: TRBD1
v_call: TRBV9
clone_size: .
cdr3_aa: CASSVPSGQGASTGELFF
cdr3_nt: TGTGCCAGCAGCGTTCCATCCGGACAGGGGGCGAGTACCGGGGAGCTGTTTTTT

j_call: TRBJ2-7
d_call: .
v_call: TRBV2
clone_size: .
cdr3_aa: CASSGGREAEQYF
cdr3_nt: TGTGCCAGCAGTGGAGGCAGGGAGGCCGAGCAGTACTTC

j_call: TRBJ1-6
d_call: .
v_call: TRBV5-1
clone_size: once
cdr3_aa: CASSLEAGVTNSPLHF
cdr3_nt: TGCGCCAGCAGCTTGGAAGCAGGGGTGACGAATTCACCCCTCCACTTT

j_call: TRBJ2-7
d_call: TRBD1
v_call: TRBV28
clone_size: few
cdr3_aa: CASSLSTGGSYEQYF
cdr3_nt: TGTGCCAGCAGTTTATCGACAGGGGGCTCCTACGAGCAGTACTTC

j_call: TRBJ1-1
d_call: .
v_call: TRBV20-1
clone_size: few
cdr3_aa: CSARDVKQLEAFF
cdr3_nt: TGCAGTGCTAGAGATGTAAAACAACTTGAAGCTTTCTTT

j_call: TRBJ2-3
d_call: .
v_call: TRBV12-3/TRBV12-4
clone_size: .
cdr3_aa: CASRNRALTDTQYF
cdr3_nt: TGTGCCAGCAGAAACAGGGCCCTCACAGATACGCAGTATTTT

j_call: TRBJ2-1
d_call: .
v_call: TRBV6-1
clone_size: few
cdr3_aa: CASSTLGIVNEQFF
cdr3_nt: TGTGCCAGCAGTACCCTGGGGATTGTTAATGAGCAGTTCTTC

j_call: TRBJ2-7
d_call: .
v_call: TRBV9
clone_size: .
cdr3_aa: CASSVGLGGISYEQYF
cdr3_nt: TGTGCCAGCAGCGTAGGCCTTGGCGGGATCTCCTACGAGCAGTACTTC

j_call: TRBJ2-1
d_call: .
v_call: TRBV7-2
clone_size: .
cdr3_aa: CASSLDYRASEQFF
cdr3_nt: TGTGCCAGCAGCTTAGACTACAGGGCTAGTGAGCAGTTCTTC